One sample yielded the 5 T cell receptor beta chains listed below, sequenced in a study of blood T cell repertoires in COVID-19. TCRdb's table, derived via immunoSEQ multiplex PCR, lists solely in-frame clones and lacks some. This table has some 100,000 clones, more than 70% appearing once. The sample comprised peripheral blood. These receptors were obtained from a woman aged 80 or older with active COVID-19.

This chain joins TRBV28 and TRBJ1-1; 8 bases match TRBD1. The CDR3 covers 14 residues. Germline V lookup: CDR1 MDHEN, CDR2 SYDVKM. Trimming removed 4 bases from V and 5 bases from J; junction bases left unmatched: 6. The CDR3 sequence: CASSSTGVGTEAFF. CDR3 DNA sequence: TGTGCCAGCAGTTCGACAGGGGTAGGAACTGAAGCTTTCTTT.

The chain employs TRBV30 and TRBJ2-7, with 9 positions matching TRBD1. From germline, CDR1 is GTSNPN and CDR2 SVGIG (reference sequence). The CDR3 has 14 amino acids. V gave up 3 bases and J gave up 3 bases; unmatched junction bases: 6. CDR3 protein: CAWRGDRDIYEQYF. The CDR3 DNA reads TGTGCCTGGAGGGGGGACAGGGATATCTACGAGCAGTACTTC.

The CDR3 nucleotides are TGTGCCAGCAGCTCCTCCGGGACTAGCTCGATGCAGTTCTTC. Protein sequence: CASSSSGTSSMQFF. The chain is built from TRBV7-3 and TRBJ2-1; 9 nucleotides agree with TRBD2. The V segment lost 4 bases and the J segment 12 bases; nucleotides outside the gene matches: 10. Germline CDR1 is SGHTA and CDR2 is FQGTGA. This CDR3 spans 14 amino acids.

This chain joins TRBV25-1 and TRBJ2-1; 9 positions match TRBD1. J gave up 4 bases and V 8 bases, and 12 bases lay outside the gene matches. Germline lookup yields CDR1 MGHDK and CDR2 SYGVNS. The CDR3 has 16 amino acids. CDR3 coding DNA: TGTGCCAGCCAAAGCGGAGACAGGGGGTTATACAATGAGCAGTTCTTC. It yields the protein CASQSGDRGLYNEQFF. Combining the CDR3 with reference TRBV25-1 and TRBJ2-1 gives the whole variable domain EADIYQTPRYLVIGTGKKITLECSQTMGHDKMYWYQQDPGMELHLIHYSYGVNSTEKGDLSSESTVSRIRTEHFPLTLESARPSHTSQYLCASQSGDRGLYNEQFFGPGTRLTVL.

The V call is TRBV12-5, the J call TRBJ2-1; maybe TRBD2 (6 bases). V lost 0 bases and J lost 4, with 10 bases in between. This CDR3 has 15 residues. Germline CDR1 is LGHNT and CDR2 is FRNRAP. The CDR3 spells CASGLVVGGYNEQFF. As DNA, the CDR3 is TGTGCTAGTGGTTTGGTAGTGGGGGGATACAATGAGCAGTTCTTC.